This is a list of T cell receptor beta chains from one sample in a study of T cell responses to AZD1222 COVID-19 vaccine. Generated by immunoSEQ multiplex PCR, the TCRdb table keeps only in-frame clones and is missing some. The sample has more than 95,000 clones; more than 80% are singletons. The sequenced sample was peripheral blood, obtained 28 days after the second AZD1222 dose. These receptors all stem from an adult who received the AZD1222 COVID-19 vaccine. Each CDR3 is given with its conserved first and last residue. Clone size is shown for a subset of rows, as once, few, many or a class of expanded clone.

clone size	V gene	J gene	CDR3 protein
-	TRBV18	TRBJ2-3	CASSPSRSTDTQYF
-	TRBV7-8	TRBJ1-2	CASSPTGSYGYTF
-	TRBV6-2/TRBV6-3	TRBJ2-7	CASSYSYEDSYEQYF
-	TRBV5-1	TRBJ1-4	CASSSAVGATNEKLFF
-	TRBV7-2	TRBJ1-5	CASSPHSNQPQHF
-	TRBV6-4	TRBJ1-6	CASRTGTPSYNSPLHF
-	TRBV19	TRBJ1-4	CASSAPPGQTNEKLFF
-	TRBV2	TRBJ1-2	CASSEVRVNGYTF
-	TRBV30	TRBJ2-5	CAWSEQGETQYF
-	TRBV11-2	TRBJ1-1	CASRLETGGWTEAFF
-	TRBV6-5	TRBJ1-5	CASSPGQGASQPQHF
-	TRBV19	TRBJ1-2	CASSSEGGNYGYTF
-	TRBV7-7	TRBJ2-1	CASSPSGTGGKNEQFF
-	TRBV3-1/TRBV3-2	TRBJ2-1	CASSPTSGGNEQFF
-	TRBV6-2/TRBV6-3	TRBJ2-3	CASSYGLEGLSTDTQYF
-	TRBV18	TRBJ1-3	CASSPLPGNTIYF
-	TRBV7-2	TRBJ1-1	CASSLGQGNTEAFF
-	TRBV2	TRBJ1-5	CASSRYGGPQHF
-	TRBV12-3/TRBV12-4	TRBJ1-1	CASTVSGRDEAFF
-	TRBV3-1/TRBV3-2	TRBJ2-1	CASSGTGSYNEQFF
few	TRBV9	TRBJ2-7	CASSAGLRNEQYF
-	TRBV7-2	TRBJ1-2	CASSSGTGFYGYTF
-	TRBV18	TRBJ2-7	CASSPSGQDPRRYF
-	TRBV18	TRBJ1-4	CASSPGQQNEKLFF
-	TRBV28	TRBJ2-4	CASSLWDPGRKNIQYF
-	TRBV4-3	TRBJ2-2	CASRGAAGNTGELFF
-	TRBV27	TRBJ1-1	CATSRQGTDTEAFF
-	TRBV5-1	TRBJ1-2	CASSFQGDDYGYTF
-	TRBV7-9	TRBJ2-1	CASSSGNEQFF
few	TRBV6-2/TRBV6-3	TRBJ2-2	CASSYSTPGGGDTGELFF
-	TRBV19	TRBJ1-1	CASSTMGANTEAFF
-	TRBV28	TRBJ1-5	CASSLGAGVFSNQPQHF
once	TRBV29-1	TRBJ2-3	CSALGLVAGDTDTQYF
-	TRBV6-4	TRBJ1-2	CASSDSWGAEGYTF
-	TRBV3-1/TRBV3-2	TRBJ1-2	CASSQEPGHRRVYGYTF
-	TRBV10-3	TRBJ2-1	CAINSRVAGVNEQFF
-	TRBV6-5	TRBJ2-3	CASTGAGVTQYF